This TCR beta chain was sequenced in a study of blood T cells in healthy people across ages. Whole-study results and caveats: Per million T cells, TCR beta diversity dropped about linearly as age rose. Whereas aged donors had fewer naive CD4+ cells, long-lived donors had more of them and higher diversity.

As regards this clonotype: As yet, its antigen is unknown.

V lost 5 bases to trimming and J lost 5 bases; unmatched junction nucleotides: 5. Germline V gives CDR1 LGHNT, CDR2 FRNRAP. CDR3 size: 16 residues. PCR was performed a second time for about 7 to 12 cycles using a sample-barcoded 5' primer and a J-beta primer mix. No fewer than 3 million CDR3-containing paired-end reads came from each sample. One entry per CDR3 protein, called by TCRdb with MiXCR from the 5' RACE reads. The sample consists of over 1,500,000 distinct CDR3 sequences, about two fifths of them appearing once. Sequenced material: blood. This receptor was obtained from a human donor in good health. The V gene is TRBV12-5, the J gene TRBJ2-1; 14 bases map to TRBD2. Written as DNA, the CDR3 is TGTGCTAGTGGTCCTTTGGGACTAGCGGGGGACAATGAGCAGTTCTTC. Its translation: CASGPLGLAGDNEQFF.